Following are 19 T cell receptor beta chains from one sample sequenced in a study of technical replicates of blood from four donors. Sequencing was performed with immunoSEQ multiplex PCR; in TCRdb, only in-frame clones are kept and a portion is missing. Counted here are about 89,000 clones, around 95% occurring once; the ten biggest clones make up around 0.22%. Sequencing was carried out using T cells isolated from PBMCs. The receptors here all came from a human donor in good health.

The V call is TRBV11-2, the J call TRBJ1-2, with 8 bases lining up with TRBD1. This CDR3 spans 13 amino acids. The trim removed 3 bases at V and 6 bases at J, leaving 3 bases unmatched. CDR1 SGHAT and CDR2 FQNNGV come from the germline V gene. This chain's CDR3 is CASSLDRAHGYTF. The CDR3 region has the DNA TGTGCCAGCAGCTTGGACAGGGCCCATGGCTACACCTTC.

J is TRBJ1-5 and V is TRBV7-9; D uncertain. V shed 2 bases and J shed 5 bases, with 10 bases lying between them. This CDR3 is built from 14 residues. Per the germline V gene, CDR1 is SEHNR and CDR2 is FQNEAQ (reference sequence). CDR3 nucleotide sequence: TGTGCCAGCAGCTTACCCGAGGGAGATCAGCCCCAGCATTTT. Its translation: CASSLPEGDQPQHF.

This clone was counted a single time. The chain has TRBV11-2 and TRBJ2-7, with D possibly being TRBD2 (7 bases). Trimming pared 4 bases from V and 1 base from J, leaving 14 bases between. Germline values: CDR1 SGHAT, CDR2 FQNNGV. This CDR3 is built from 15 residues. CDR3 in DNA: TGTGCCAGCAGCTGGGGGCGGGGGAGGTCCTACGAGCAGTACTTC. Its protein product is CASSWGRGRSYEQYF.

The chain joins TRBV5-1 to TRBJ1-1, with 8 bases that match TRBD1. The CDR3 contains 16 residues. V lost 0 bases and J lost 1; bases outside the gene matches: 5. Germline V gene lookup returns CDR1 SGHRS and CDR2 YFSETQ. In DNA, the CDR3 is TGCGCCAGCAGCTTGGCAGGGGGCGCGGGGAACACTGAAGCTTTCTTT. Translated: CASSLAGGAGNTEAFF. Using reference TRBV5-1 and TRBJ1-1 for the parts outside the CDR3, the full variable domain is KAGVTQTPRYLIKTRGQQVTLSCSPISGHRSVSWYQQTPGQGLQFLFEYFSETQRNKGNFPGRFSGRQFSNSRSEMNVSTLELGDSALYLCASSLAGGAGNTEAFFGQGTRLTVV.

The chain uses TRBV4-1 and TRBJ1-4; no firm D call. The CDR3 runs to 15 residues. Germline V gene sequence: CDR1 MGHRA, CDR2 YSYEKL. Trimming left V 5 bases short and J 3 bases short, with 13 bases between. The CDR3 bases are TGCGCCAGCAGCTATCAGAAAGATGCTAATGAAAAACTGTTTTTT. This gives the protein CASSYQKDANEKLFF.

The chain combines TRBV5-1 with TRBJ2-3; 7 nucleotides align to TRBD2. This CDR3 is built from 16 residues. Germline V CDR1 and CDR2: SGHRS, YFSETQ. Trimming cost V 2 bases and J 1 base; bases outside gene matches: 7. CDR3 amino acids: CASSFMRLAGTDTQYF. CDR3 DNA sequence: TGCGCCAGCAGCTTTATGAGACTAGCTGGCACAGATACGCAGTATTTT. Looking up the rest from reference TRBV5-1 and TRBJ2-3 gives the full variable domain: KAGVTQTPRYLIKTRGQQVTLSCSPISGHRSVSWYQQTPGQGLQFLFEYFSETQRNKGNFPGRFSGRQFSNSRSEMNVSTLELGDSALYLCASSFMRLAGTDTQYFGPGTRLTVL.

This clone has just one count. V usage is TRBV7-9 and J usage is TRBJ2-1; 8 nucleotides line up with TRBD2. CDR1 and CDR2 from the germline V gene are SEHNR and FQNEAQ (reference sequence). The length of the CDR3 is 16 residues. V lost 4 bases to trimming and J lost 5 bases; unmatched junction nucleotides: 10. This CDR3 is CASSSLLTSGHNEQFF. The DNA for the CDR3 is TGTGCCAGCAGCTCCCTATTAACTAGCGGACACAATGAGCAGTTCTTC.

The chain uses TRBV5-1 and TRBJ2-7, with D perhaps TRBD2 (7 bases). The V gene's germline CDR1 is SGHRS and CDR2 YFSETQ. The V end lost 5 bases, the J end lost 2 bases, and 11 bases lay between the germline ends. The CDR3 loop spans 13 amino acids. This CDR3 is CASRRGPPYEQYF. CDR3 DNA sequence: TGCGCCAGCAGGCGGGGGCCTCCCTACGAGCAGTACTTC.

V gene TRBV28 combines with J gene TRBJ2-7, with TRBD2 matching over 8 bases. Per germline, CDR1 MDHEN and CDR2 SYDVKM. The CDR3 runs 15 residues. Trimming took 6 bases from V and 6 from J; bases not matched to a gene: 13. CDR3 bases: TGTGCCAGCAGCCGACCGGGGGGGGGTGTGGGCGAGCAGTACTTC. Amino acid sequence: CASSRPGGGVGEQYF.

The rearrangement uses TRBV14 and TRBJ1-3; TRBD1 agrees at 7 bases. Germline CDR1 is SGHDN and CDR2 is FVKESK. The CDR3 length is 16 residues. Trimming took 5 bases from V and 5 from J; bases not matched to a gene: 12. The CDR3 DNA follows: TGTGCCAGCAGCGGCGGACAGGCGTTTTTTAGAAACACCATATATTTT. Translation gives CASSGGQAFFRNTIYF.

The CDR3 DNA is TGTGCCAGCAGCTTAGCGTTGCGGGCTAACACCGGGGAGCTGTTTTTT. Translated: CASSLALRANTGELFF. The chain is built from TRBV7-2 and TRBJ2-2; D is perhaps TRBD2 (5 bases). Germline CDR1 and CDR2: SGHTA and FQGNSA. This CDR3 is built from 16 residues. Trimming took 0 bases from V and 2 from J, leaving 10 bases between them.

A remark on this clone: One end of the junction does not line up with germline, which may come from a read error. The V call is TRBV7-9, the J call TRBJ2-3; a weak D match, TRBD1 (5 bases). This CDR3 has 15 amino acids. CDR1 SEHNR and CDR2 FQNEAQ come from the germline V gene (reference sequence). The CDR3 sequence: CASSSPTGHTYTQYF. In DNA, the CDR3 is TGTGCCAGCAGCTCGCCCACAGGTCACACATATACGCAGTATTTT.

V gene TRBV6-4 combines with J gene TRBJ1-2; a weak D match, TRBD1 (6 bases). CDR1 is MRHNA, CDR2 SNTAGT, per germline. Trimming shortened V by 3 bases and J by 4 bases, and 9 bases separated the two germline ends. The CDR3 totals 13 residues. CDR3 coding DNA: TGTGCCAGCAGTGAGCAGGGGACCTATGGCTACACCTTC. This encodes CASSEQGTYGYTF.

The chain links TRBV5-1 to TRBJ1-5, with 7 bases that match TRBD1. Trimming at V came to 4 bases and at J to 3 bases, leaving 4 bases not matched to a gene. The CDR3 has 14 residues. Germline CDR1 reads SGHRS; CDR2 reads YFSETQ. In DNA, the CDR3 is TGCGCCAGCAGCACGGGACAGCCCAATCAGCCCCAGCATTTT. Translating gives CASSTGQPNQPQHF.

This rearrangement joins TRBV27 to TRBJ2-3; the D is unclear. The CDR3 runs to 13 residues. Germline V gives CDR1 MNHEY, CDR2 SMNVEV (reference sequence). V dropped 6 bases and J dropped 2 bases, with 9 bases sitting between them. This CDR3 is CASRIVLTDTQYF. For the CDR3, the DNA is TGTGCCAGCAGAATTGTCCTCACAGATACGCAGTATTTT.

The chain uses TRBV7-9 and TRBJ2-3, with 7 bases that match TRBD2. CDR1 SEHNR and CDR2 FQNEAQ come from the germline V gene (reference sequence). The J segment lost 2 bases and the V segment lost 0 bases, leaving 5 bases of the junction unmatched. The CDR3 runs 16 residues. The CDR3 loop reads CASSLAHGGDTDTQYF. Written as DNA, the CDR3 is TGTGCCAGCAGCTTAGCGCATGGGGGGGACACAGATACGCAGTATTTT. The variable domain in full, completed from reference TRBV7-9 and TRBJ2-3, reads DTGVSQNPRHKITKRGQNVTFRCDPISEHNRLYWYRQTLGQGPEFLTYFQNEAQLEKSRLLSDRFSAERPKGSFSTLEIQRTEQGDSAMYLCASSLAHGGDTDTQYFGPGTRLTVL.

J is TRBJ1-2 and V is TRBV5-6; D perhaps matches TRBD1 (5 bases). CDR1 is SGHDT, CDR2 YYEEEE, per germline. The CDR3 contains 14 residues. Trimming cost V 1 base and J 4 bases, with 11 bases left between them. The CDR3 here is CASSLPPTAYGYTF. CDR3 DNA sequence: TGTGCCAGCAGCTTGCCCCCGACAGCCTATGGCTACACCTTC.

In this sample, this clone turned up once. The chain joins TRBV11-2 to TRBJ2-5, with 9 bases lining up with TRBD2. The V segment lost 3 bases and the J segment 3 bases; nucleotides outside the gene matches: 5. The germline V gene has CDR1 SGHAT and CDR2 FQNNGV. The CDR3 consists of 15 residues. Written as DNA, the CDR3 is TGTGCCAGCAGCTTCGTAATAGCGGGAGAAGAGACCCAGTACTTC. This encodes CASSFVIAGEETQYF.

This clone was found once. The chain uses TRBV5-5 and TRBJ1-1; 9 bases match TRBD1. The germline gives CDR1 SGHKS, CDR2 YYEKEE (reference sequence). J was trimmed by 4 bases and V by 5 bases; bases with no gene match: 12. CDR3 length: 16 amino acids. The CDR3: CASSPAFGTGFTEAFF. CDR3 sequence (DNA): TGTGCCAGCAGTCCTGCTTTCGGGACAGGGTTCACTGAAGCTTTCTTT. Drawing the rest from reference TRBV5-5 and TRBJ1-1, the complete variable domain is DAGVTQSPTHLIKTRGQQVTLRCSPISGHKSVSWYQQVLGQGPQFIFQYYEKEERGRGNFPDRFSARQFPNYSSELNVNALLLGDSALYLCASSPAFGTGFTEAFFGQGTRLTVV.